This TCR beta chain is drawn from a study of neurological immune-mediated disorders (dated by TCRdb to about 2019). In the study overall: Among the 35 or so multiple sclerosis patients, about 31 had relapsing-remitting MS and 3 had secondary progressive MS. The cohort comprised 65 to 75 subjects: about 15 HAM/TSP patients, around 34 multiple sclerosis patients and around 20 healthy controls. The study compared peripheral blood TCR-beta repertoires of HTLV-I-associated myelopathy (HAM/TSP) patients, multiple sclerosis patients and healthy controls using UMI-based sequencing. The approximately 100 TCR-beta libraries included longitudinal samples, technical triplicates and paired sorted CD4+ and CD8+ T-cell subsets alongside PBMC samples. The full study reports these points: No clinical or MRI features were associated with the MS cluster, and the authors said that larger cohorts are needed. TCR clonal expansion was highest in HAM/TSP patients and lowest in MS patients, with MS patients falling below even healthy controls. Phylogenetic analysis grouped repertoires from 18 of 34 MS patients into a cluster of related CDR3 sequences, suggesting a possible repertoire-level signature. Across subjects, expanded clones never shared an identical CDR3 amino acid sequence, which suggests that the TCR-beta repertoires in every group were private.

V lost 9 bases and J lost 6 bases; the stretch between them is 19 bases long. The CDR3 covers 14 residues, taking in both the cysteine and the phenylalanine. Of the read, only the CDR3 DNA is kept; its 42 bases are in frame from base 1. Via the germline V gene (reference sequence), CDR1 is SGHKS and CDR2 YYEKEE. This clonotype was detected many times. No antigen is known for it. No much larger clone exists at a distance of one base, and base qualities are not known. cDNA was synthesized by template-switch 5'RACE using a primer carrying a 10-nucleotide random unique molecular identifier by which each TCR transcript was tagged. Every sequencing run covered 15-18 subjects and yielded more than 170 million TCR-beta sequences. The RNeasy kit was used for extraction of total RNA. The KAPA Real-time Library Amplification kit was used to amplify TCR-beta VDJ regions with primers targeting the TCR constant region and the 5'RACE anchor. A first PCR added sample indexes and Illumina adaptors, and a second PCR then raised library yield. After purification with Ampure beads, the TCR product of roughly 650 bp was size-selected on a 2% E-gel SizeSelection system. Before pooling, libraries had their quality checked on a Bioanalyzer, their concentration measured with Qubit, and their quantity determined with the Kapa Library Quantification kit. Libraries were sequenced paired-end 2 x 150 bp on an Illumina HiSeq 2500. To increase sequence diversity, roughly 24-32% phiX was spiked into each library pool. As for how the authors treated the data: The UMI-based MiGEC pipeline processed quality-filtered reads and removed over 80% of raw TCR sequences during error correction. VDJ genes were aligned to IMGT germline references, and clonotypes were defined by unique CDR3 amino acid sequence plus V-J genes. Clonal expansion, Shannon diversity and CDR3 relatedness were evaluated with VDJtools (CalcPairwiseDistances, ClusterSamples), while phylogenetic trees were built in CLCbio workbench. Clones with at least 8 unique UMIs were defined as expanded, with this threshold being based on coefficient-of-variation modelling across technical triplicates. TCRdb took the public reads, trimmed them with fastp at Q25, ran MiXCR for clone calling and kept in-frame beta chains. When rows share a CDR3 protein, they turn into one entry using the most common DNA and genes. TCRdb's processing, not the authors' own work, is the source of the V and J calls. The sample has about 46,000 distinct CDR3 sequences on record, less than 4% of them singletons. More than 13% of the sample rests with the top ten.

For unsorted PBMC libraries, 2 million PBMCs were used after storage in RNAlater at -80 degrees C until RNA extraction. The multiple sclerosis patients were enrolled in a US clinical protocol that evaluated disease progression with magnetic resonance imaging. Peripheral blood was subjected to Ficoll-Hypaque density gradient centrifugation to isolate PBMCs, which were then cryopreserved in liquid nitrogen. The chain couples TRBV5-5 to TRBJ1-5; there is no confident call for the D gene. The clonotype originates from a woman between 45 and 65 years old with multiple sclerosis. Material: PBMCs. Read as DNA, the sequence is TGTGCCACCAAGCCGTCGGAGTTGGGTCAGCCCCAGCATTTT. This gives the protein CATKPSELGQPQHF.